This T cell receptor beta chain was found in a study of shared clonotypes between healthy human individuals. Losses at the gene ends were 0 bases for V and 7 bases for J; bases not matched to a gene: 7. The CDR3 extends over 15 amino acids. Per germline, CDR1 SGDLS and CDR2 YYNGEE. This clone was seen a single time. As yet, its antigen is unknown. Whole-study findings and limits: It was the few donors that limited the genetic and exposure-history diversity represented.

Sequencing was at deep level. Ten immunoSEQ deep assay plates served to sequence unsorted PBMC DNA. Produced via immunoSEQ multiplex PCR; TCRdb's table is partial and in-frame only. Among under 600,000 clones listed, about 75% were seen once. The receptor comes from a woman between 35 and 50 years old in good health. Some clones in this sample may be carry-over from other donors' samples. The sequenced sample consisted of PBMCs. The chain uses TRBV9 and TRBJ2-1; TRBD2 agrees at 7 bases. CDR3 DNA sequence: TGTGCCAGCAGCGTAGTGGCGGGAGACGTTAATGAGCAGTTCTTC. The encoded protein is CASSVVAGDVNEQFF.